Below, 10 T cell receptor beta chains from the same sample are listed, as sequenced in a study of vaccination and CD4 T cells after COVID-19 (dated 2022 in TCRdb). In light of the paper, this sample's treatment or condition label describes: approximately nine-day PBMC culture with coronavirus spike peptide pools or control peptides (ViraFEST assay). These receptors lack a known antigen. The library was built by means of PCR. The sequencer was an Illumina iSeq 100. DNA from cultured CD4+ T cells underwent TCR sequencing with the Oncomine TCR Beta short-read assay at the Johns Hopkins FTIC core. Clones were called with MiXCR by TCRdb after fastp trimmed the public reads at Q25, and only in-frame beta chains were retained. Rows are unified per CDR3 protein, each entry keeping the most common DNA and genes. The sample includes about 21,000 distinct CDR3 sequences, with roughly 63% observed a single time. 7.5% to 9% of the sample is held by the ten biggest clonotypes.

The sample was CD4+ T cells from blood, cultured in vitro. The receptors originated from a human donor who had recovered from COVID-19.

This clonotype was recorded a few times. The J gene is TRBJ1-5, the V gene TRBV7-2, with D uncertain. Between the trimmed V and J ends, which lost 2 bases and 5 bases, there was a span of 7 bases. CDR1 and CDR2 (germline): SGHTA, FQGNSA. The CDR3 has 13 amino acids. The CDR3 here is CASSLKSDQPQHF. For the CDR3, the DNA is TGTGCCAGCAGCTTAAAATCAGATCAGCCCCAGCATTTT.

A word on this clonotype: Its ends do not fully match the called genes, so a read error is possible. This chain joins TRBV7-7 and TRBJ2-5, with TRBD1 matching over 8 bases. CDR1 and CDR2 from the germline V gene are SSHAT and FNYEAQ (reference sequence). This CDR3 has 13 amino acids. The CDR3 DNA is TGTGCTAGCAGCCCGGGACAGGAAGAGACCCAGTACTTC. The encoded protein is CASSPGQEETQYF.

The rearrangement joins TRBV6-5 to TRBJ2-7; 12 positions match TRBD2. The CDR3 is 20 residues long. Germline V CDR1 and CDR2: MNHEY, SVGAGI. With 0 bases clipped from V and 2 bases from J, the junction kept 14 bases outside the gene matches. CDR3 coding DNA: TGTGCCAGCAGTTACTCGGGACTAGGGGAACTAGCGGGAGGCCCCTACGAGCAGTACTTC. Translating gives CASSYSGLGELAGGPYEQYF.

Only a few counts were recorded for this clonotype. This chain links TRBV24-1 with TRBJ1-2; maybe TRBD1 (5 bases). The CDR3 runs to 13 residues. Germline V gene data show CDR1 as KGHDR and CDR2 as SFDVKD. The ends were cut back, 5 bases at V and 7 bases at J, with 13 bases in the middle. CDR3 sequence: CATSVGGFGGYTF. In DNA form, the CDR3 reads TGTGCCACCAGTGTCGGGGGGTTCGGTGGCTACACCTTC.

CDR3 in amino acids: CASSLTTDLSGANVLTF. The CDR3 DNA reads TGTGCCAGCAGCTTGACGACAGACCTCTCTGGGGCCAACGTCCTGACTTTC. The genes are TRBV5-8 and TRBJ2-6, with D perhaps matching TRBD1 (5 bases). This CDR3 is built from 17 residues. Looked up from germline, CDR1 is SGHTS and CDR2 is YDEGEE. With 1 base removed from V and 0 bases from J, the gap between germline ends came to 11 bases. Full variable domain (outside the CDR3, taken from reference TRBV5-8 and TRBJ2-6): EAGVTQSPTHLIKTRGQQATLRCSPISGHTSVYWYQQALGLGLQFLLWYDEGEERNRGNFPPRFSGRQFPNYSSELNVNALELEDSALYLCASSLTTDLSGANVLTFGAGSRLTVL.

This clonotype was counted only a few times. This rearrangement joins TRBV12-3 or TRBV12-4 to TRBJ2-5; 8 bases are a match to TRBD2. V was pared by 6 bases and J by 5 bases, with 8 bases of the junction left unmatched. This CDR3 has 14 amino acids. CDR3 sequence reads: CASRDTSGGETQYF. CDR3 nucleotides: TGTGCCAGCAGAGACACTAGCGGCGGGGAGACCCAGTACTTC.

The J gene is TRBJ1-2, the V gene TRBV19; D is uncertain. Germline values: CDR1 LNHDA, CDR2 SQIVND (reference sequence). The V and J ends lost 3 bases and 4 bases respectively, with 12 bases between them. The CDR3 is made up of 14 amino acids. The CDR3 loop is CASSIRARGYGYTF. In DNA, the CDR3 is TGTGCCAGTAGTATTCGGGCCAGAGGCTATGGCTACACCTTC.

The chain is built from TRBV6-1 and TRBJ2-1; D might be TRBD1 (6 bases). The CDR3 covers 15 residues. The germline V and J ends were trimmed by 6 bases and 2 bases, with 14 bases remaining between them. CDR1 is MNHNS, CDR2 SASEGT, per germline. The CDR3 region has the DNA TGTGCCAGCAGCCGGACAGAAGCAGCCTACAATGAGCAGTTCTTC. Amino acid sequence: CASSRTEAAYNEQFF.

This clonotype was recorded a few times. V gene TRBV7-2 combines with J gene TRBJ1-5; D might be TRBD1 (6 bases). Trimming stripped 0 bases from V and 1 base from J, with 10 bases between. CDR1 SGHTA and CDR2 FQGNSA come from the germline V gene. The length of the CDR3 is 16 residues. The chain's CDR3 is CASSLAGGGSNQPQHF. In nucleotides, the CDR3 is TGTGCCAGCAGCTTAGCAGGGGGAGGGAGCAATCAGCCCCAGCATTTT. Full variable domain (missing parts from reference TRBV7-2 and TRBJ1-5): GAGVSQSPSNKVTEKGKDVELRCDPISGHTALYWYRQSLGQGLEFLIYFQGNSAPDKSGLPSDRFSAERTGGSVSTLTIQRTQQEDSAVYLCASSLAGGGSNQPQHFGDGTRLSIL.

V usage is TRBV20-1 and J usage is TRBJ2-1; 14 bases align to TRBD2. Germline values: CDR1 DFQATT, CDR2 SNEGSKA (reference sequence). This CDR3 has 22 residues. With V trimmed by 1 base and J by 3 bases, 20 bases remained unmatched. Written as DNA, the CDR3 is TGCAGTGCTAGAGGTAGTAGGGTTAGCGGGACTAGCGGGAGAAGCCACTACAATGAGCAGTTCTTC. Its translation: CSARGSRVSGTSGRSHYNEQFF.